One and the same sample provided the 8 T cell receptor beta chains below, sequenced in a study of blood T cell repertoires in COVID-19. TCRdb's copy holds only in-frame clones and misses some; the assay was immunoSEQ multiplex PCR. In the table there are some 270,000 clones, more than 80% of which are singletons. The specimen was PBMCs or T cells enriched from blood (not recorded which). Receptors were obtained from a woman in her twenties or thirties with acute COVID-19.

The rearrangement links TRBV27 to TRBJ1-5; unclear D gene. This CDR3 contains 12 residues. V lost 8 bases, J lost 1 base, and 6 bases lay in between. In germline, CDR1 is MNHEY, CDR2 SMNVEV (reference sequence). CDR3 region: CASGQSNQPQHF. The CDR3 nucleotides are TGTGCCAGCGGGCAAAGCAATCAGCCCCAGCATTTT.

This CDR3 reads CATSRGDRGNYGYTF. The CDR3 nucleotides read TGTGCCACCAGCAGAGGGGACAGAGGGAACTATGGCTACACCTTC. The chain recombines TRBV15 with TRBJ1-2, with TRBD1 identical over 7 bases. This CDR3 comprises 15 residues. In germline, CDR1 is LNHNV, CDR2 YYDKDF (reference sequence). V shed 1 base, J shed 2 bases, and the junction held 4 bases outside the gene matches.

The chain carries TRBV24-1 and TRBJ2-2, with 10 bases aligning to TRBD2. V lost 4 bases and J lost 2; bases outside the gene matches: 12. The CDR3 sequence is 19 residues long. The germline V gene encodes CDR1 KGHDR and CDR2 SFDVKD. The CDR3 bases are TGTGCCACCAGTGAACTACCCGGGACTAGCGTTCAAAACACCGGGGAGCTGTTTTTT. This translates into CATSELPGTSVQNTGELFF.

The chain recombines TRBV6-5 with TRBJ2-5; D is ambiguous. The CDR3 totals 12 residues. Looked up from germline, CDR1 is MNHEY and CDR2 is SVGAGI. V was cut by 7 bases and J by 2 bases, with 8 bases left in between. The CDR3 nucleotides read TGTGCCAGCACACGAGCTCAAGAGACCCAGTACTTC. Its protein is CASTRAQETQYF.

The chain is built from TRBV9 and TRBJ2-3; no clear D. Germline CDR1 is SGDLS and CDR2 is YYNGEE. This CDR3 is built from 13 residues. The V and J ends lost 2 bases and 2 bases respectively, with 6 bases between them. CDR3 nucleotide sequence: TGTGCCAGCAGCGTCCGGTTCACAGATACGCAGTATTTT. It specifies CASSVRFTDTQYF. The whole variable domain, remainder taken from reference TRBV9 and TRBJ2-3, is DSGVTQTPKHLITATGQRVTLRCSPRSGDLSVYWYQQSLDQGLQFLIQYYNGEERAKGNILERFSAQQFPDLHSELNLSSLELGDSALYFCASSVRFTDTQYFGPGTRLTVL.

This clone has just one count. The chain has TRBV19 and TRBJ2-7; D gene unclear. The V and J ends lost 5 bases and 0 bases respectively, with 14 bases between them. This CDR3 is 15 amino acids long. CDR1 LNHDA and CDR2 SQIVND come from the germline V gene (reference sequence). CDR3: CASSSSPASSYEQYF. CDR3 bases: TGTGCCAGTAGTTCGTCCCCCGCCAGCTCCTACGAGCAGTACTTC.

The chain combines TRBV5-1 with TRBJ2-1, with TRBD2 matching over 8 bases. The germline V gene has CDR1 SGHRS and CDR2 YFSETQ. Trimming took 1 base from V and 8 from J; bases not matched to a gene: 17. This CDR3 comprises 18 residues. For the CDR3, the DNA is TGCGCCAGCAGCTTGCATCGACTAGCGCTGATCCGACGGGATGAGCAGTTCTTC. It specifies CASSLHRLALIRRDEQFF.

V usage is TRBV2 and J usage is TRBJ2-2; D possibly corresponds to TRBD2 (5 bases). CDR3 length: 17 amino acids. The germline gives CDR1 SNHLY, CDR2 FYNNEI. V was trimmed by 5 bases and J by 2 bases, leaving 18 bases between them. CDR3 sequence (DNA): TGTGCCAGCAGTCCCGGTGGTGGCGGGCTTAACACCGGGGAGCTGTTTTTT. It translates to CASSPGGGGLNTGELFF. The full variable domain, rest sourced from reference TRBV2 and TRBJ2-2, is EPEVTQTPSHQVTQMGQEVILRCVPISNHLYFYWYRQILGQKVEFLVSFYNNEISEKSEIFDDQFSVERPDGSNFTLKIRSTKLEDSAMYFCASSPGGGGLNTGELFFGEGSRLTVL.